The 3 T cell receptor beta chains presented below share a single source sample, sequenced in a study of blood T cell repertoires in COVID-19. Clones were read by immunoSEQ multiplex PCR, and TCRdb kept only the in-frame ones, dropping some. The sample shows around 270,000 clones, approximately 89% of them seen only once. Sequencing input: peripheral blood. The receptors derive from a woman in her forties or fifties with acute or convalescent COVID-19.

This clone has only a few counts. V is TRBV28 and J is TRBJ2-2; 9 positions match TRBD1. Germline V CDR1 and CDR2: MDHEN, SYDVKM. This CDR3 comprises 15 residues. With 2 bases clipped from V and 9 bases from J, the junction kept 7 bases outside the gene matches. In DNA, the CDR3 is TGTGCCAGCAGTTTAGGTGGGACAGGGAGGCGGGAGCTGTTTTTT. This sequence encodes CASSLGGTGRRELFF.

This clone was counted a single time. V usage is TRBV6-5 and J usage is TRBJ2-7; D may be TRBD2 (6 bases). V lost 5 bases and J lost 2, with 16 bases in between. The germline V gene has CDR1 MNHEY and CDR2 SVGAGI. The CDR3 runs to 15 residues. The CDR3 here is CASSQEIAAAYEQYF. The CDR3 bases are TGTGCCAGCAGTCAGGAAATAGCGGCAGCCTACGAGCAGTACTTC.

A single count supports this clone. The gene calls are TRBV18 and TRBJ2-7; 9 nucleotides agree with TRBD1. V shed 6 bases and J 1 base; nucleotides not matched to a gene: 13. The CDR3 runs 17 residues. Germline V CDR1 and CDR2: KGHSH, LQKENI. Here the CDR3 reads CASSRLKRQGGSYEQYF. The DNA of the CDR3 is TGTGCCAGCTCCCGCCTGAAGAGACAGGGGGGATCCTACGAGCAGTACTTC.